This T cell receptor (beta chain) was identified in a study of blood T cell repertoires in COVID-19. For the study at large: Collection of acute and convalescent COVID-19 samples took place in the United States, Italy and Spain. The cDNA or gDNA used as material had been derived from T cells, B-cell-depleted T cells, or PBMCs.

Authors' processing steps: Scientists estimated how many nucleated cells there were by amplifying reference gene primers. Measured with immunoSEQ multiplex PCR; TCRdb has only the in-frame clones, and not every one. The V and J calls and clone size come from that table; D and trimming were worked out from the DNA. There are approximately 85,000 clones in the sample; 90% occur only once, and 3.5% to 5% lies in the top ten. This TCR derives from an elderly woman with active or convalescent COVID-19. Sequenced: peripheral blood.

Written as DNA, the CDR3 is TGTGCCAGCAGCTTCCTCAGGCTCGCGAACACCGGGGAGCTGTTTTTT. Its protein product is CASSFLRLANTGELFF. The chain combines TRBV7-2 with TRBJ2-2; D is unclear. This CDR3 comprises 16 residues. V shed 3 bases and J shed 0 bases, with 11 bases lying between them. The germline gives CDR1 SGHTA, CDR2 FQGNSA.